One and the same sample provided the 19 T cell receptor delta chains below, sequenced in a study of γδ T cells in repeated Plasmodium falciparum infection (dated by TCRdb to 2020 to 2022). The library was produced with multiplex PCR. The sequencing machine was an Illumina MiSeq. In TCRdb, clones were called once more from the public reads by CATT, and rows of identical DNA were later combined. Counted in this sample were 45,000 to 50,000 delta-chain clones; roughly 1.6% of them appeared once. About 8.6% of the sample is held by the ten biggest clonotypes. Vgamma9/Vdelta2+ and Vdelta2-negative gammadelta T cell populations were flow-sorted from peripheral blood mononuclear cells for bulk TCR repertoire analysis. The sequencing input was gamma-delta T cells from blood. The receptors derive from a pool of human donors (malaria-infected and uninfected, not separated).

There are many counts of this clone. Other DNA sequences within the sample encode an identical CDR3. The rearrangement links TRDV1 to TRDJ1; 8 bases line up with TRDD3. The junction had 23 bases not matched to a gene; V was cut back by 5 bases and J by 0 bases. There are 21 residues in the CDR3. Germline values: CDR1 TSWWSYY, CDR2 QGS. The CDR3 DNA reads TGTGCTCTTGGGATTCGGCCTTCCCGCTACTGGGGGGTTCCGTACACCGATAAACTCATCTTT. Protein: CALGIRPSRYWGVPYTDKLIF.

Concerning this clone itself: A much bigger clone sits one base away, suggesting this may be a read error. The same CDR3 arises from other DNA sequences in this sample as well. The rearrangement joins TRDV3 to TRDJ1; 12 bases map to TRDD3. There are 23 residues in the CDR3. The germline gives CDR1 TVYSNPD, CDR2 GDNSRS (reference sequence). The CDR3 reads CALFTTGGYYPTPPSPYTDKLIF. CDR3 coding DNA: TGTGCTCTTTTTACTACTGGGGGATACTACCCGACTCCTCCCTCCCCGTACACCGATAAACTCATCTTT.

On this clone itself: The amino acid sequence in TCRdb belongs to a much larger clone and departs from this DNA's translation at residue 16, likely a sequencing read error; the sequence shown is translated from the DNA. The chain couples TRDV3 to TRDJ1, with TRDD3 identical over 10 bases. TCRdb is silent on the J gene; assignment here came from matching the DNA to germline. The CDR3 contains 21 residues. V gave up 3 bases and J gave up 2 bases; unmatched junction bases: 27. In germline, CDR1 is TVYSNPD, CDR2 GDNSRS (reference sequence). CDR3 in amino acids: CALMTVPPLGDWGDNTDKLIF. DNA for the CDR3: TGTGCCTTAATGACCGTCCCCCCACTGGGGGATTGGGGGGATAATACCGATAAACTCATCTTT.

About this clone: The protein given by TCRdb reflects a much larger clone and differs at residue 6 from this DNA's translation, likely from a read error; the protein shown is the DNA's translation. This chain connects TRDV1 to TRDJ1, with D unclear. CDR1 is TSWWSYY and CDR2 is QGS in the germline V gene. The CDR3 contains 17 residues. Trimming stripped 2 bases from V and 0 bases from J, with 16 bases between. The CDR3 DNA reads TGTGCTCTTGGGGAAATAATGACCCTGGCGTACACCGATAAACTCATCTTT. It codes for CALGEIMTLAYTDKLIF.

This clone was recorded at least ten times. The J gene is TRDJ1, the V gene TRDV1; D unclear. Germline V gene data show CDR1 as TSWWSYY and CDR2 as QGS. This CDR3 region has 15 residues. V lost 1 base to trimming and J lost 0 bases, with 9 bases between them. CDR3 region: CALGEQGSYTDKLIF. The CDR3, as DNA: TGTGCTCTTGGGGAACAGGGGTCCTACACCGATAAACTCATCTTT.

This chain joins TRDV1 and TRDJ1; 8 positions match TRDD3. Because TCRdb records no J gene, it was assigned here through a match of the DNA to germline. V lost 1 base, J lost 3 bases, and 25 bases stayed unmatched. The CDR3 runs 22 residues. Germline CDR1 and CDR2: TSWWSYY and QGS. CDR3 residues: CALGERSNRAEFYWGESDKLIF. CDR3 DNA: TGTGCTCTTGGGGAACGGAGTAACAGAGCCGAATTCTACTGGGGGGAATCCGATAAACTCATCTTT.

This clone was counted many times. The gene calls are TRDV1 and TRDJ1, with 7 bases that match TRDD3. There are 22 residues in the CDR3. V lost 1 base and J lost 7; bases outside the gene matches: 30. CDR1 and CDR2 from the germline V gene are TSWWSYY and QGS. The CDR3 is CALGERRTFKINYGGIGGKLIF. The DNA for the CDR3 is TGTGCTCTTGGGGAACGTCGGACTTTTAAAATAAACTACGGGGGGATTGGTGGTAAACTCATCTTT.

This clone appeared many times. CDR3 loop: CALGAPPTNLLGVTRPLIF. CDR3 bases: TGTGCTCTTGGGGCACCTCCTACGAACCTACTGGGGGTTACCAGACCCCTGATCTTT. The chain couples TRDV1 to TRDJ4; 8 nucleotides line up with TRDD3. TCRdb leaves out the J gene; it was filled in here by matching the DNA to germline. Germline-derived CDR1 and CDR2 are TSWWSYY and QGS. The V segment lost 4 bases and the J segment 0 bases; nucleotides outside the gene matches: 19. This CDR3 region has 19 residues.

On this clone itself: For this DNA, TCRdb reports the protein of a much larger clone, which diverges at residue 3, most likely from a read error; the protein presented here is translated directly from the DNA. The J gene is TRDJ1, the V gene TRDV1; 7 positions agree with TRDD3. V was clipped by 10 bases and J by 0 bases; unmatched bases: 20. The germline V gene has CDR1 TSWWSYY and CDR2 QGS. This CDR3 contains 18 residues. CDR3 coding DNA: TGTGCTCCGACACAAGAGGGAAGACTGGGGCCGTACACCGATAAACTCATCTTT. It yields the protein CAPTQEGRLGPYTDKLIF.

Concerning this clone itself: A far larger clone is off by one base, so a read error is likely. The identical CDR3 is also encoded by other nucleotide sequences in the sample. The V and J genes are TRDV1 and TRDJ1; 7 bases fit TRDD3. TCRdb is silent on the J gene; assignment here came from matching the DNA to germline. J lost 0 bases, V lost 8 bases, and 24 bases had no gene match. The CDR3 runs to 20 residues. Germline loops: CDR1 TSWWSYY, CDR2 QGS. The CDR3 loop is CALSPLSWGSPGWYTDKLIF. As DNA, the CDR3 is TGTGCTCTTAGCCCCTTGTCCTGGGGGTCCCCCGGCTGGTACACCGATAAACTCATCTTT.

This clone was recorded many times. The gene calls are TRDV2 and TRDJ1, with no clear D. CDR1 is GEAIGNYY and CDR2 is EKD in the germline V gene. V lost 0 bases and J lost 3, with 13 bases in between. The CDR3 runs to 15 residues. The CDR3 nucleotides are TGTGCCTGTGACACCGTCGGGCGAAGACCCGATAAACTCATCTTT. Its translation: CACDTVGRRPDKLIF.

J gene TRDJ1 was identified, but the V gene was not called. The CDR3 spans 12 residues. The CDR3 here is CACGKGKDKLIF. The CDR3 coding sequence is TGTGCCTGTGGGAAAGGGAAAGATAAACTCATCTTT.

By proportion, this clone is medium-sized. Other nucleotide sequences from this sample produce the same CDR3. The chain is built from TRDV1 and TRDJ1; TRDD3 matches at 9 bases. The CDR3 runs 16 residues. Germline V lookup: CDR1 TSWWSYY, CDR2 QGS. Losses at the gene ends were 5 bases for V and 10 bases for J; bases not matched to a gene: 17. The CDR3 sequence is CALGTYGLGEMSGLIF. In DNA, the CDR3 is TGTGCTCTTGGGACCTATGGACTGGGGGAAATGTCTGGACTCATCTTT.

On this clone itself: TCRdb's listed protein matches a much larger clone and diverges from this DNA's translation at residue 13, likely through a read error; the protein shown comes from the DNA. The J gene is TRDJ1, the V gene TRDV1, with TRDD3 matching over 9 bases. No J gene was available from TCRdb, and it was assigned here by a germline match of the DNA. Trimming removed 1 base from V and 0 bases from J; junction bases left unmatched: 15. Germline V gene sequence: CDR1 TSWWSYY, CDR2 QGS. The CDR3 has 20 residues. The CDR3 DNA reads TGTGCTCTTGGGGAACGGTTGGCTGCACTGGGGGACAGGTACACCGATAAACTCATCTTT. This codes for CALGERLAALGDRYTDKLIF.

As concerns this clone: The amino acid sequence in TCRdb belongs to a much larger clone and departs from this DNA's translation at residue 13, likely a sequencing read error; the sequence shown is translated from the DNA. The CDR3 DNA follows: TGTGCCTGTGACACCATTACTGGGGGATATAAAGTTCCCGACGATAAACTCATCTTT. It codes for CACDTITGGYKVPDDKLIF. J is TRDJ1 and V is TRDV2; 11 bases agree with TRDD3. Here the J gene was assigned by germline matching of the DNA, as TCRdb has none. The V segment lost 0 bases and the J segment 4 bases; nucleotides outside the gene matches: 15. This CDR3 is built from 19 residues. Germline CDR1 and CDR2: GEAIGNYY and EKD.

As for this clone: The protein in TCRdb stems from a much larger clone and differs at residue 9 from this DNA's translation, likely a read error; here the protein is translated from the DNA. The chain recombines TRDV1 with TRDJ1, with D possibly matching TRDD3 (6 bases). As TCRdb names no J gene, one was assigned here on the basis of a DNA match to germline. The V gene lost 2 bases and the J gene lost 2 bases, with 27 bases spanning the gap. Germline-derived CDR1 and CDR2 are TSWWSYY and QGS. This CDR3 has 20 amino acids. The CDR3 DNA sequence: TGTGCTCTTGGGGAATGGATTTCCTGCGGTCTGGGGATTGGTACCGATAAACTCATCTTT. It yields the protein CALGEWISCGLGIGTDKLIF.

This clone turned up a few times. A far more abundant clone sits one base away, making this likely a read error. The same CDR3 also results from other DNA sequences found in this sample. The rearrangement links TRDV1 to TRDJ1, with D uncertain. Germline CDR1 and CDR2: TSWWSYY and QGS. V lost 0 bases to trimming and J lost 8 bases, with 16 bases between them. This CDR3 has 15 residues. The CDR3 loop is CALGELLVVQGKLIF. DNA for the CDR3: TGTGCTCTTGGGGAACTCCTGGTAGTCCAGGGAAAACTCATCTTT.

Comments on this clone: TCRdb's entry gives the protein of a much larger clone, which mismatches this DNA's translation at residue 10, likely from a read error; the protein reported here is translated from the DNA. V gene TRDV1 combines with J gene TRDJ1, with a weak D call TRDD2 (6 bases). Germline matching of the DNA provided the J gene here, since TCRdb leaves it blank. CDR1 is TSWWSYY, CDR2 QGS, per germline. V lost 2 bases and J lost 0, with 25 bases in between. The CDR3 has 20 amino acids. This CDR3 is CALGESYAPLGLLYTDKLIF. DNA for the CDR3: TGTGCTCTTGGGGAATCCTACGCCCCCCTCGGACTGCTGTACACCGATAAACTCATCTTT.

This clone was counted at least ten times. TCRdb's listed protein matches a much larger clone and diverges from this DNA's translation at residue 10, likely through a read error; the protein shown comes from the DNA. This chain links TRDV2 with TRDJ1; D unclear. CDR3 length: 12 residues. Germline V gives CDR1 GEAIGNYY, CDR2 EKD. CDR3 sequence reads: CACGTCTDKPIF. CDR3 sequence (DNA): TGTGCCTGTGGGACCTGTACCGATAAACCCATCTTT.